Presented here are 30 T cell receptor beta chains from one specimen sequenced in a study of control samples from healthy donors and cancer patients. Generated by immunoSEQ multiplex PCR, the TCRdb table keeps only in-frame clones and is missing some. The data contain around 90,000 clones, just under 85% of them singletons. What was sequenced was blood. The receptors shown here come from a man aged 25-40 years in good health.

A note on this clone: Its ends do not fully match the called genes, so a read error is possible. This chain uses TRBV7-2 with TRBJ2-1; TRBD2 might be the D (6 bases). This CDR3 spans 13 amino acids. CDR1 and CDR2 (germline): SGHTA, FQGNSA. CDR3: CASSLTTKTRPLF. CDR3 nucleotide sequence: TGTGCCAGCAGTCTTACCACTAAGACTAGGCCACTCTTC. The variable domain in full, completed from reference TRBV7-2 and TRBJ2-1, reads GAGVSQSPSNKVTEKGKDVELRCDPISGHTALYWYRQSLGQGLEFLIYFQGNSAPDKSGLPSDRFSAERTGGSVSTLTIQRTQQEDSAVYLCASSLTTKTRPLFGPGTRLTVL.

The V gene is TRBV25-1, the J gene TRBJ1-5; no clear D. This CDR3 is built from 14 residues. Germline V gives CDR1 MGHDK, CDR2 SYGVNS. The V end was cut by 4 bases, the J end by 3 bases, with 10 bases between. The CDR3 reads CASSAPGYNQPQHF. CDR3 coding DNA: TGTGCCAGCAGTGCGCCGGGGTACAATCAGCCCCAGCATTTT.

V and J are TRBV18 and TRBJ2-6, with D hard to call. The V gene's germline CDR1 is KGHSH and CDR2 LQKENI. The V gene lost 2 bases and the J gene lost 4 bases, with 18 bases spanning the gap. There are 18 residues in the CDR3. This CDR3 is CASSPSTGRLAGANVLTF. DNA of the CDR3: TGTGCCAGCTCACCAAGTACCGGGCGCCTTGCAGGGGCCAACGTCCTGACTTTC.

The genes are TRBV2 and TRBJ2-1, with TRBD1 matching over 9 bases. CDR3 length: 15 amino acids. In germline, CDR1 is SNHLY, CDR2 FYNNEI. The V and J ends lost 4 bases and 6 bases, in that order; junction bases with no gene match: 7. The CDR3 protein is CASSGRQGVSNEQFF. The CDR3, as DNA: TGTGCCAGCAGTGGCCGACAGGGGGTCTCCAATGAGCAGTTCTTC.

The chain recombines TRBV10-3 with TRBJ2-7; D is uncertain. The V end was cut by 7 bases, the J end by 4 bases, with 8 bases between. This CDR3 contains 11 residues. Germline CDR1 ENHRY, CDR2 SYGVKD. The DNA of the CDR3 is TGTGCCATCATGGCAGGATACGAGCAGTACTTC. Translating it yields CAIMAGYEQYF.

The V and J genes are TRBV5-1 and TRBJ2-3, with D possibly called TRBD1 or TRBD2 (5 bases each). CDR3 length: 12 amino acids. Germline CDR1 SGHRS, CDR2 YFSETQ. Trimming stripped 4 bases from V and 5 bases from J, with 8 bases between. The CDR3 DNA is TGCGCCAGCAGCCCTGGGGGAGATACGCAGTATTTT. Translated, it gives CASSPGGDTQYF.

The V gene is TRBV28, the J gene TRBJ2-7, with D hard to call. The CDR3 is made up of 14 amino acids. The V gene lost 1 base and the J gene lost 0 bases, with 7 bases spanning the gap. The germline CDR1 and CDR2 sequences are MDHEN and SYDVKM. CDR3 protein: CASSLFSSSYEQYF. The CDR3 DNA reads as TGTGCCAGCAGTTTATTTTCGAGCTCCTACGAGCAGTACTTC.

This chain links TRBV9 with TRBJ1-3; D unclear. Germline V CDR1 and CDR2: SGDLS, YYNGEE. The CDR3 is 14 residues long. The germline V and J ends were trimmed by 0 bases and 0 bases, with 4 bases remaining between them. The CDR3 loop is CASSVGYSGNTIYF. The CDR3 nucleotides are TGTGCCAGCAGCGTAGGCTACTCTGGAAACACCATATATTTT.

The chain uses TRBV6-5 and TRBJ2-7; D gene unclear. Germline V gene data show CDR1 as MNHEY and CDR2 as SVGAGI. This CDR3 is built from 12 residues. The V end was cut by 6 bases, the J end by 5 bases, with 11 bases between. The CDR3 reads CASSLVSNEQYF. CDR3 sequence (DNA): TGTGCCAGCAGCCTGGTAAGCAACGAGCAGTACTTC.

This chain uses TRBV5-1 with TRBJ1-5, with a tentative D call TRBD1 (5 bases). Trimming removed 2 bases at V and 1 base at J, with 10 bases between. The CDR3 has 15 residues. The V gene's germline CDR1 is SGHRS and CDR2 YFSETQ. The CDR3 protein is CASSLSGGSNQPQHF. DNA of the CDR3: TGCGCCAGCAGCTTATCGGGGGGGAGCAATCAGCCCCAGCATTTT.

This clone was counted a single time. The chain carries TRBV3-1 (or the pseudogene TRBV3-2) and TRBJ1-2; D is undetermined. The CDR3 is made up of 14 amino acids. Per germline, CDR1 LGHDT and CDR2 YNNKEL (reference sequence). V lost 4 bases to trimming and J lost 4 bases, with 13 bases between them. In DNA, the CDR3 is TGTGCCAGCAGCCCTCGGGCAGGCGCCTATGGCTACACCTTC. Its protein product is CASSPRAGAYGYTF.

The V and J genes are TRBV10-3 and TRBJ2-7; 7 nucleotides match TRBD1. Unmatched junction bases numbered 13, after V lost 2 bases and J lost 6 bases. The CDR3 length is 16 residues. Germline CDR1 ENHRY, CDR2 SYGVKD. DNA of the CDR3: TGTGCCATCAGTGAGAACCATAGGGGGCCAGGGCCCGAGCAGTACTTC. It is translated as CAISENHRGPGPEQYF.

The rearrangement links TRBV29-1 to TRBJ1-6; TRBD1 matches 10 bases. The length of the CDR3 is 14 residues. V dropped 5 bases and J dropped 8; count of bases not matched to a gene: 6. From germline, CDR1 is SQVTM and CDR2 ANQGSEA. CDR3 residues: CSVRQGAVDSPLHF. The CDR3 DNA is TGCAGCGTTCGACAGGGGGCCGTAGATTCACCCCTCCACTTT. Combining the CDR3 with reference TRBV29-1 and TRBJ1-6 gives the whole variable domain SAVISQKPSRDICQRGTSLTIQCQVDSQVTMMFWYRQQPGQSLTLIATANQGSEATYESGFVIDKFPISRPNLTFSTLTVSNMSPEDSSIYLCSVRQGAVDSPLHFGNGTRLTVT.

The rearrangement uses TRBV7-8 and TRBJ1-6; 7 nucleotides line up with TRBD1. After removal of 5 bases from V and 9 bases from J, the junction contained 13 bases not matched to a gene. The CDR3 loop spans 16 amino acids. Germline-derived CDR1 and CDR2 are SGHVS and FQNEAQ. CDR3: CASSRPGRQGGSPLHF. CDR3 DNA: TGTGCCAGCAGCCGACCAGGGAGACAGGGCGGTTCACCCCTCCACTTT.

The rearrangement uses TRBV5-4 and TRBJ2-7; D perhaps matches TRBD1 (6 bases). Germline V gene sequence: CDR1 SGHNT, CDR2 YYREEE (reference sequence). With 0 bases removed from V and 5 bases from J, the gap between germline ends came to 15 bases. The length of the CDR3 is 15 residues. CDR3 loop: CASSLDAGASHEQYF. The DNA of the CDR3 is TGTGCCAGCAGCTTGGACGCAGGGGCGTCCCACGAGCAGTACTTC.

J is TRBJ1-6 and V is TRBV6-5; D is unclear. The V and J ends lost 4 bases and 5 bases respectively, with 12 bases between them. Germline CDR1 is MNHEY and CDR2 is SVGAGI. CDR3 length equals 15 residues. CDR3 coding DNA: TGTGCCAGCAGTTCTACGACAACCAATAATTCACCCCTCCACTTT. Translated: CASSSTTTNNSPLHF.

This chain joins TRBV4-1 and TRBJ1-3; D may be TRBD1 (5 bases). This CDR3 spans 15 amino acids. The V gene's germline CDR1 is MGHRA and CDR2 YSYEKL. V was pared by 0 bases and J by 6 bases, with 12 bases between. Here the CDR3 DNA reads TGCGCCAGCAGCCAAGATCCGAGCAGGGTAAACACCATATATTTT. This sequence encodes CASSQDPSRVNTIYF.

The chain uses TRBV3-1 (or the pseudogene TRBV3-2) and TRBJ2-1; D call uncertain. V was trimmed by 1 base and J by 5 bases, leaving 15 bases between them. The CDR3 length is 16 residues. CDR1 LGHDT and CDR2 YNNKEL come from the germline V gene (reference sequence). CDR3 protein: CASSQGGVPRNNEQFF. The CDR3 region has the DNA TGTGCCAGCAGCCAAGGCGGTGTTCCGAGAAACAATGAGCAGTTCTTC.

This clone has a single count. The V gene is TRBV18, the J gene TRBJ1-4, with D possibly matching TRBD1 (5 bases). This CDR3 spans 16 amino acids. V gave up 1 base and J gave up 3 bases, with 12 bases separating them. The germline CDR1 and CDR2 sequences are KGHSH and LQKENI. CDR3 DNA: TGTGCCAGCTCACCACGTGGCGGGGCAGCTAATGAAAAACTGTTTTTT. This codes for CASSPRGGAANEKLFF. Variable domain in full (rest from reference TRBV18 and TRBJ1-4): NAGVMQNPRHLVRRRGQEARLRCSPMKGHSHVYWYRQLPEEGLKFMVYLQKENIIDESGMPKERFSAEFPKEGPSILRIQQVVRGDSAAYFCASSPRGGAANEKLFFGSGTQLSVL.

As DNA, the CDR3 is TGTGCCAGTAGTATTGGGGACAGGAGCTATGGCTACACCTTC. Translating it yields CASSIGDRSYGYTF. The chain employs TRBV19 and TRBJ1-2; 8 bases are a match to TRBD1. The germline V gene encodes CDR1 LNHDA and CDR2 SQIVND (reference sequence). J was trimmed by 4 bases and V by 3 bases; bases with no gene match: 4. The CDR3 totals 14 residues.

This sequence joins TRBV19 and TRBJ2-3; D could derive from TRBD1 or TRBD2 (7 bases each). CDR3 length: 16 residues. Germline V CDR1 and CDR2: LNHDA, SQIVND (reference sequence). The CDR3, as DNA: TGTGCACCGGCGCCCCCAGGGGGGGGATACACAGATACGCAGTATTTT. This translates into CAPAPPGGGYTDTQYF.

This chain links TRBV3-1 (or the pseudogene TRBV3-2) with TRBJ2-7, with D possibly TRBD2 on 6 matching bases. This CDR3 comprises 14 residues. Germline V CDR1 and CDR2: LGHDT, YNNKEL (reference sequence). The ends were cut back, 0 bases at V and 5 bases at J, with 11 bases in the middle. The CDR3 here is CASSQDGGIDEQYF. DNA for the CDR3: TGTGCCAGCAGCCAAGACGGAGGGATCGACGAGCAGTACTTC.

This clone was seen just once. The CDR3 DNA follows: TGCGCCAGCGAGGCTGGGACTAGCGTCGGGGAGCTGTTTTTT. This gives the protein CASEAGTSVGELFF. The chain joins TRBV5-1 to TRBJ2-2; 10 bases agree with TRBD2. Trimming took 7 bases from V and 7 from J; bases not matched to a gene: 7. The V gene's germline CDR1 is SGHRS and CDR2 YFSETQ. CDR3 length equals 14 residues.

DNA for the CDR3: TGTGCCAGCAGTTTAACACAGTATAATTCACCCCTCCACTTT. This codes for CASSLTQYNSPLHF. V and J are TRBV27 and TRBJ1-6; no definite D call. V lost 2 bases, J lost 4 bases, and 6 bases lay in between. The CDR3 consists of 14 residues. CDR1 and CDR2 from the germline V gene are MNHEY and SMNVEV (reference sequence).

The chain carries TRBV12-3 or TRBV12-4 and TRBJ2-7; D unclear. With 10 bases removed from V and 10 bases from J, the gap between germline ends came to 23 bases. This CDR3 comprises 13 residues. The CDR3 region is CATSFSPGRGQYF. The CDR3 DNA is TGTGCCACCTCATTCAGTCCAGGACGAGGACAGTACTTC.

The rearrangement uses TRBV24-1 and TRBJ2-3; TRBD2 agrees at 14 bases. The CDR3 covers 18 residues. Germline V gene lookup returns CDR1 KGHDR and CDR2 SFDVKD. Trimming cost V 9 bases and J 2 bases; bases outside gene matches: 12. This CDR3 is CATAAGLAGGLTTDTQYF. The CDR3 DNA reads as TGTGCCACCGCCGCCGGACTAGCGGGGGGCTTAACCACAGATACGCAGTATTTT.

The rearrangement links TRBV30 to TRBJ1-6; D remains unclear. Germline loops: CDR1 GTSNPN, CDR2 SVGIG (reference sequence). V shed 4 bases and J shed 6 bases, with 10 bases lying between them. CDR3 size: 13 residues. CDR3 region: CAWNTESNSPLHF. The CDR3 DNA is TGTGCCTGGAACACCGAGAGTAATTCACCCCTCCACTTT.

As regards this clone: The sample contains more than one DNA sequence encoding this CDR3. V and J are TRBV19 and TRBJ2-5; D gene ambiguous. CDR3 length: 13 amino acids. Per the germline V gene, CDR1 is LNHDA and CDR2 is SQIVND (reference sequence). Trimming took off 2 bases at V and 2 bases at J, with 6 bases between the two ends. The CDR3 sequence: CASSITGQETQYF. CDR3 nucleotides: TGTGCCAGTAGTATAACCGGGCAAGAGACCCAGTACTTC.

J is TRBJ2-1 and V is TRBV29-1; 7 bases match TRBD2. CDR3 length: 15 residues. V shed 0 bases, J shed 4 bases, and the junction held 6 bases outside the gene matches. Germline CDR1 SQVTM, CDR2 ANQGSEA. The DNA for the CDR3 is TGCAGCGTTGAAGATATCGCTAGCGGTTACAATGAGCAGTTCTTC. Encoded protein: CSVEDIASGYNEQFF.

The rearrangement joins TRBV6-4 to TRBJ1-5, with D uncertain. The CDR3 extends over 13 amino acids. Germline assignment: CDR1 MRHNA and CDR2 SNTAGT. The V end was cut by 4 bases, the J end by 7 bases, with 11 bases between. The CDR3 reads CASSASASQPQHF. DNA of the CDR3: TGTGCCAGCAGTGCCAGTGCGTCCCAGCCCCAGCATTTT.